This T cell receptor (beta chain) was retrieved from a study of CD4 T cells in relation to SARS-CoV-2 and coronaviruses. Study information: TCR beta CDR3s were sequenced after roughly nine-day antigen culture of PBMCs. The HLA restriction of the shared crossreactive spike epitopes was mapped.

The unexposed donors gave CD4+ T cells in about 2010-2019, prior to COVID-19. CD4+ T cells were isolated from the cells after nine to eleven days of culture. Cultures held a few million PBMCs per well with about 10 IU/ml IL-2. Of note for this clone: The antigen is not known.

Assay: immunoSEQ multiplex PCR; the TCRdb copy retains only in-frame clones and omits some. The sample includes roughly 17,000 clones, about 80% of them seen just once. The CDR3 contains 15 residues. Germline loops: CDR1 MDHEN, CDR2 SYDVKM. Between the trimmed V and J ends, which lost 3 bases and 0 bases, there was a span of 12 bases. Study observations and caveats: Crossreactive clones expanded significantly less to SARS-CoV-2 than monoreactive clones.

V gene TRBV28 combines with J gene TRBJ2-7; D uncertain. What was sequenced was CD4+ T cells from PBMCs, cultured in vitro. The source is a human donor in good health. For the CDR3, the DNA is TGTGCCAGCAGTTTCACATCCCGGGCCTCCTACGAGCAGTACTTC. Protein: CASSFTSRASYEQYF.